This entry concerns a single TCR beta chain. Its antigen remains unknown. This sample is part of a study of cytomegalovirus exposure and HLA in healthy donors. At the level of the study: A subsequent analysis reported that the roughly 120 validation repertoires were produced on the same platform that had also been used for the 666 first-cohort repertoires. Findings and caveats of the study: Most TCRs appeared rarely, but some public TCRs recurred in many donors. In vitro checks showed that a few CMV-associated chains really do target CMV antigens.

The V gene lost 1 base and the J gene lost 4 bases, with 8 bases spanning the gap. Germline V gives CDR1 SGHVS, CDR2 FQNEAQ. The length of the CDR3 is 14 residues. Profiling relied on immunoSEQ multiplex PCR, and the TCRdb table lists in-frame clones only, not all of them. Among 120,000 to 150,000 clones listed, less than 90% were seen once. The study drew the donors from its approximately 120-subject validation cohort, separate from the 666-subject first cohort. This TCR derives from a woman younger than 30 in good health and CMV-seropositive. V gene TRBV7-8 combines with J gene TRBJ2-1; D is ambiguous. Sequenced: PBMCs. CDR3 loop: CASSLVSLYNEQFF. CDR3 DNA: TGTGCCAGCAGCTTAGTATCCCTTTACAATGAGCAGTTCTTC. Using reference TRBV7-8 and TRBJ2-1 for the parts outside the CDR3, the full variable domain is GAGVSQSPRYKVAKRGQDVALRCDPISGHVSLFWYQQALGQGPEFLTYFQNEAQLDKSGLPSDRFFAERPEGSVSTLKIQRTQQEDSAVYLCASSLVSLYNEQFFGPGTRLTVL.